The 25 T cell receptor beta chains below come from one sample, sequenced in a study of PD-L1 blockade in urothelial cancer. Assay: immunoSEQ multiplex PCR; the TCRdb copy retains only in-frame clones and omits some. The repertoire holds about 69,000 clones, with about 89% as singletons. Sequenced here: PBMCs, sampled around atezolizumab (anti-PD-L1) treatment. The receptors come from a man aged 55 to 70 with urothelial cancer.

CDR3 loop: CASSLGGPYNEQFF. CDR3 nucleotide sequence: TGCGCCAGCAGCTTAGGGGGACCCTACAATGAGCAGTTCTTC. The chain employs TRBV5-1 and TRBJ2-1, with D possibly TRBD1 on 6 matching bases. Trimming cost V 2 bases and J 2 bases, with 8 bases left between them. The germline V gene encodes CDR1 SGHRS and CDR2 YFSETQ. This CDR3 is 14 amino acids long.

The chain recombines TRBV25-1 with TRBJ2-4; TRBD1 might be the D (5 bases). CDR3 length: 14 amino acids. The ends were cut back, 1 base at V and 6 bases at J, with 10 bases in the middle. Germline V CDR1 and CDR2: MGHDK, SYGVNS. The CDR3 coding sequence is TGTGCCAGCAGTGAATCCCAGGGTCCAAACATTCAGTACTTC. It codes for CASSESQGPNIQYF.

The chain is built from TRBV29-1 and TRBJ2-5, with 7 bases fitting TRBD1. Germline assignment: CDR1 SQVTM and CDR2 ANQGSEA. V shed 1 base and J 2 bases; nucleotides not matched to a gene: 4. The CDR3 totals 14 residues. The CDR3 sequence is CSVEVLGQQETQYF. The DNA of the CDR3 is TGCAGCGTTGAAGTTTTGGGACAGCAAGAGACCCAGTACTTC.

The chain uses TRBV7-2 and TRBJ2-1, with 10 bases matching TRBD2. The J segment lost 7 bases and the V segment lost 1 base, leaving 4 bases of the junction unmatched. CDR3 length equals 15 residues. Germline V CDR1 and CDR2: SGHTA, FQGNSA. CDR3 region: CASSLGASGRNEQFF. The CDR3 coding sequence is TGTGCCAGCAGCTTAGGTGCTAGCGGGAGAAATGAGCAGTTCTTC.

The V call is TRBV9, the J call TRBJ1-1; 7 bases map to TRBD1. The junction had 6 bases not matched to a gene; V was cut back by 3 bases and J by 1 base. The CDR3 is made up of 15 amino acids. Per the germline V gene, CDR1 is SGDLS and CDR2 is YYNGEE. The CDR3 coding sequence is TGTGCCAGCAGCGAAAGAGGACAGGCGAACACTGAAGCTTTCTTT. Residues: CASSERGQANTEAFF.

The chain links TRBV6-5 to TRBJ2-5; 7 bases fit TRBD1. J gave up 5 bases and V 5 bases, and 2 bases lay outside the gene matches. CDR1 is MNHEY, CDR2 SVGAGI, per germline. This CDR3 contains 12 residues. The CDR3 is CASSPTGETQYF. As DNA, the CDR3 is TGTGCCAGCAGTCCGACAGGGGAGACCCAGTACTTC.

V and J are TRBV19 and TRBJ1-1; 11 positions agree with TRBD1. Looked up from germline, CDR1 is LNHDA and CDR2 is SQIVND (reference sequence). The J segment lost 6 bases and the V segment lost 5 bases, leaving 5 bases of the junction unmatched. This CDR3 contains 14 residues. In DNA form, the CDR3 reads TGTGCCAGTAGTCCTGGACAGGGGGCTGCTGAAGCTTTCTTT. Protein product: CASSPGQGAAEAFF.

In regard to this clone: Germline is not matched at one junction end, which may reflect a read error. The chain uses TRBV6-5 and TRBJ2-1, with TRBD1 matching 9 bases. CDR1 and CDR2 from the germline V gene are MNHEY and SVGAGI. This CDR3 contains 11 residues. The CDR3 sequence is CASSYRDREIF. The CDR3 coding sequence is TGTGCCAGCAGTTACAGGGACAGGGAAATCTTC.

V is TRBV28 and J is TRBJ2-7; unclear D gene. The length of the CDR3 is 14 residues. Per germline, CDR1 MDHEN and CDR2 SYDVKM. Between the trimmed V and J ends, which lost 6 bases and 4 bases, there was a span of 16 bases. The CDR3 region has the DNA TGTGCCAGCAGAACCTCTCCCGGCAGGTACGAGCAGTACTTC. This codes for CASRTSPGRYEQYF. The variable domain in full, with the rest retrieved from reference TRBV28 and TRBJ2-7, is DVKVTQSSRYLVKRTGEKVFLECVQDMDHENMFWYRQDPGLGLRLIYFSYDVKMKEKGDIPEGYSVSREKKERFSLILESASTNQTSMYLCASRTSPGRYEQYFGPGTRLTVT.

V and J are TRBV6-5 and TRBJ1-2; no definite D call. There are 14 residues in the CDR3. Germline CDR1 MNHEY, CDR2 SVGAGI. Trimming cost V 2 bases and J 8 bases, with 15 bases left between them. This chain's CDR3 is CASSYQLDGAGYTF. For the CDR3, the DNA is TGTGCCAGCAGTTACCAATTAGATGGTGCGGGCTACACCTTC.

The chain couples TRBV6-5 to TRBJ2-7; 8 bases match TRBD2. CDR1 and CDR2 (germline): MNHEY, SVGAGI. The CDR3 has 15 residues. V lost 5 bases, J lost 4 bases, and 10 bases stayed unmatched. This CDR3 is CASSPGLAILYEQYF. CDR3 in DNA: TGTGCCAGCAGTCCCGGACTAGCTATATTGTACGAGCAGTACTTC.

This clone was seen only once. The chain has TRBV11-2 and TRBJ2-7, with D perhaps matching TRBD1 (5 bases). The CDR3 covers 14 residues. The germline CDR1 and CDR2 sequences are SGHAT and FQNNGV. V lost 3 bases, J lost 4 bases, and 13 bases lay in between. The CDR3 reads CASSFPGPTYEQYF. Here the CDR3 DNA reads TGTGCCAGCAGCTTTCCAGGGCCGACGTACGAGCAGTACTTC.

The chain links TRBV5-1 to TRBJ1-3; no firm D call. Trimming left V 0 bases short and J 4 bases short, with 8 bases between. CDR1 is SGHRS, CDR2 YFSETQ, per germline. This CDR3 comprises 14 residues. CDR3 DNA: TGCGCCAGCAGCTTGGTCGGGTACGGAAACACCATATATTTT. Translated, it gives CASSLVGYGNTIYF.

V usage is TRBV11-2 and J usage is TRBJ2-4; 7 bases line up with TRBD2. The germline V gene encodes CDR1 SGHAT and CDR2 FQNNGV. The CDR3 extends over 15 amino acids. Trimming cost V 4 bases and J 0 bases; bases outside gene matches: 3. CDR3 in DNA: TGTGCCAGCAGCTGGGGGGGGGAAGCCAAAAACATTCAGTACTTC. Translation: CASSWGGEAKNIQYF.

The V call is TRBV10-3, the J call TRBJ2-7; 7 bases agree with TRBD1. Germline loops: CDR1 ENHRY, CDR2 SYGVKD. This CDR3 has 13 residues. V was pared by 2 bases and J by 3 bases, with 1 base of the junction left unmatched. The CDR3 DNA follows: TGTGCCATCAGTGAGGGGACAGTCTACGAGCAGTACTTC. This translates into CAISEGTVYEQYF.

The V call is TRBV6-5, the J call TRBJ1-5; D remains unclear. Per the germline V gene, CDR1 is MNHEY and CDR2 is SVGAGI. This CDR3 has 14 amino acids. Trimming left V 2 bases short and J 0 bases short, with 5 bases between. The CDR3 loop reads CASSYVRSNQPQHF. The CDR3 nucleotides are TGTGCCAGCAGTTACGTCCGTAGCAATCAGCCCCAGCATTTT.

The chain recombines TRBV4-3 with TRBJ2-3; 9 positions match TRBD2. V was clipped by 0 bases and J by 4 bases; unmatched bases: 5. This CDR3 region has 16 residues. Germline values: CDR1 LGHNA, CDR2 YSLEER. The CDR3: CASSQDRLAGSDTQYF. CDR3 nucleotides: TGCGCCAGCAGCCAAGATCGCCTAGCGGGGTCAGATACGCAGTATTTT.

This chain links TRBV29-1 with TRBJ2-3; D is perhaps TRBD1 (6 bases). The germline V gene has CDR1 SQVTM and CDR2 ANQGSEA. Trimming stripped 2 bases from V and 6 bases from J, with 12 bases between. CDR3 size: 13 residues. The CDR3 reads CSVEQGSHDTQYF. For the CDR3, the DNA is TGCAGCGTTGAACAGGGGTCGCATGATACGCAGTATTTT.

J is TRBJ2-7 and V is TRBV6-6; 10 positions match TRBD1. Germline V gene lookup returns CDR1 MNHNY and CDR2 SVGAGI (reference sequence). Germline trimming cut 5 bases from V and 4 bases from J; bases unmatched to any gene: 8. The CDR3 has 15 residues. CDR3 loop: CASSDRGQGKYEQYF. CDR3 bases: TGTGCCAGCAGTGACCGGGGACAGGGGAAGTACGAGCAGTACTTC.

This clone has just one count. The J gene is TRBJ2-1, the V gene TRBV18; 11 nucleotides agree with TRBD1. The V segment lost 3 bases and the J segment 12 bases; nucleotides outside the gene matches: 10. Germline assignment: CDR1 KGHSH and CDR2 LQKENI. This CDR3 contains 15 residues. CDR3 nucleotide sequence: TGTGCCAGCTCACCGTCGGGACAGGGGGTAGGGGGGCAGTTCTTC. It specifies CASSPSGQGVGGQFF.

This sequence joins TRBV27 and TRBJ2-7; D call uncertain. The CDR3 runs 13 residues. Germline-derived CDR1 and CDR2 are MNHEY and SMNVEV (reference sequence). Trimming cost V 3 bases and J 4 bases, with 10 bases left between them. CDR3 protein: CASSLSIGYEQYF. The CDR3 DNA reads TGTGCCAGCAGTTTGTCCATCGGGTACGAGCAGTACTTC.

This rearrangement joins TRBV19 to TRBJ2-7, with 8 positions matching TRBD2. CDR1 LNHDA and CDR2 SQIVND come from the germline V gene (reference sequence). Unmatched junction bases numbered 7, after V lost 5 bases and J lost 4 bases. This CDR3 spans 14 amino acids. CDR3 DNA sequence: TGTGCCAGTAGTTCAGGGACTAGTTCTTACGAGCAGTACTTC. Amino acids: CASSSGTSSYEQYF.

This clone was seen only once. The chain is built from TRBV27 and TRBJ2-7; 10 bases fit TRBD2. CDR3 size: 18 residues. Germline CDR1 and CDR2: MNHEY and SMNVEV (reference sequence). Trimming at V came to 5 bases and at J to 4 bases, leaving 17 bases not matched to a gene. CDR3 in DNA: TGTGCCAGCAGTCCTCAACCCGATATAGCGGGAGGACCATACGAGCAGTACTTC. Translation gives CASSPQPDIAGGPYEQYF.

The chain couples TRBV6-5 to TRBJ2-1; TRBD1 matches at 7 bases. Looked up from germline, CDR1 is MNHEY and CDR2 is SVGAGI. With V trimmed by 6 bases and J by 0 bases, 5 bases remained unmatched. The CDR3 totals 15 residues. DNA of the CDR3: TGTGCCAGCAGGCCGACAGGGAGCTCCTACAATGAGCAGTTCTTC. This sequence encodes CASRPTGSSYNEQFF.

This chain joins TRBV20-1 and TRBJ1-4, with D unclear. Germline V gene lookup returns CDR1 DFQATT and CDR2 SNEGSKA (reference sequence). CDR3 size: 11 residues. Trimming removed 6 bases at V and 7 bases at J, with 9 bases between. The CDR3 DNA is TGCAGTGCCAACTTCGGTGAAAAACTGTTTTTT. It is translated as CSANFGEKLFF.